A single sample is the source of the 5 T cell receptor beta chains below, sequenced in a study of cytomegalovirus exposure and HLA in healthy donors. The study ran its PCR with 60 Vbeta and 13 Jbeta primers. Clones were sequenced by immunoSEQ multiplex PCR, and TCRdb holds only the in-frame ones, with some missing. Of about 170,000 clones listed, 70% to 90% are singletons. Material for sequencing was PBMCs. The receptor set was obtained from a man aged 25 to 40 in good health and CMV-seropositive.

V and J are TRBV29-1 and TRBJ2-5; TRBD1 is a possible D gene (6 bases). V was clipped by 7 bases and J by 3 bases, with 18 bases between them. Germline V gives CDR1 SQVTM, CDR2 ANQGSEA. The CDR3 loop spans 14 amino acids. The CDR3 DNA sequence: TGCAGCGGTGTTCCGGGACAAATAGAAGAGACCCAGTACTTC. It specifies CSGVPGQIEETQYF. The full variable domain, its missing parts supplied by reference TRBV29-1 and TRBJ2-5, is SAVISQKPSRDICQRGTSLTIQCQVDSQVTMMFWYRQQPGQSLTLIATANQGSEATYESGFVIDKFPISRPNLTFSTLTVSNMSPEDSSIYLCSGVPGQIEETQYFGPGTRLLVL.

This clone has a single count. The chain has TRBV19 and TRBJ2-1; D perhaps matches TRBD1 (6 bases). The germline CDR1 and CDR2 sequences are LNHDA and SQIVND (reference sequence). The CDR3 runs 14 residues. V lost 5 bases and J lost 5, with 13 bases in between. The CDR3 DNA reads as TGTGCCAGTAGTCCTCGGACAGCTAACAATGAGCAGTTCTTC. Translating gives CASSPRTANNEQFF.

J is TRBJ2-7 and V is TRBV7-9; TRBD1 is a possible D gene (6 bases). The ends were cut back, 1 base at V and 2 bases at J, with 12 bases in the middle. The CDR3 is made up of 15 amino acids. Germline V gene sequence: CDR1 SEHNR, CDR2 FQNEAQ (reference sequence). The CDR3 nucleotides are TGTGCCAGCAGCTTAGATCAGGGGAGAACCTACGAGCAGTACGTC. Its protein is CASSLDQGRTYEQYV.

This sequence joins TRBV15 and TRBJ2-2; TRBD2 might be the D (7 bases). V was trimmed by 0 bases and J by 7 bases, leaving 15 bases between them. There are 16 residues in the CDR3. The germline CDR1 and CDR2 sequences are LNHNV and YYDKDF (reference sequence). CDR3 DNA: TGTGCCACCAGCAGAGACCCCCGGGGGGCAATCGGGGAGCTGTTTTTT. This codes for CATSRDPRGAIGELFF.

CDR3 bases: TGTGCCAGCTCACCACCGGGCAGGTCCTCTGGAAACACCATATATTTT. Its translation: CASSPPGRSSGNTIYF. The chain joins TRBV18 to TRBJ1-3; D not certain. The CDR3 is 16 amino acids. Germline values: CDR1 KGHSH, CDR2 LQKENI. V dropped 0 bases and J dropped 0 bases, with 9 bases sitting between them.